This TCR beta chain is drawn from a study of cytomegalovirus exposure and HLA in healthy donors. Study-level points and caveats: The study recorded about 160 TCR beta chains that were cytomegalovirus-associated. Accounts indicate the classifier identified cytomegalovirus status with strong specificity and sensitivity. TCR beta V- and J-gene trimming was later associated with a missense DCLRE1C variant. As a later analysis revealed, most CMV-associated TCR beta chains appeared HLA-restricted.

CDR3 length equals 14 residues. Germline loops: CDR1 MNHEY, CDR2 SVGAGI. V trimming: 2 bases; J trimming: 9 bases; junction bases outside the gene matches: 4. Both 60 Vbeta primers and 13 Jbeta primers went into the PCR. Clones were read by immunoSEQ multiplex PCR, and TCRdb kept only the in-frame ones, dropping some. The table includes 150,000 or so clones, roughly 77% detected once. This clone was seen a handful of times. As yet, its antigen is unknown. The sequencing input was PBMCs. The receptor comes from a man aged 50 to 59 in good health and CMV-seropositive. The rearrangement links TRBV6-5 to TRBJ1-6; 7 bases are shared with TRBD1. DNA for the CDR3: TGTGCCAGCAGTTACGGGCAGGGGGGTTCACCCCTCCACTTT. It encodes CASSYGQGGSPLHF.